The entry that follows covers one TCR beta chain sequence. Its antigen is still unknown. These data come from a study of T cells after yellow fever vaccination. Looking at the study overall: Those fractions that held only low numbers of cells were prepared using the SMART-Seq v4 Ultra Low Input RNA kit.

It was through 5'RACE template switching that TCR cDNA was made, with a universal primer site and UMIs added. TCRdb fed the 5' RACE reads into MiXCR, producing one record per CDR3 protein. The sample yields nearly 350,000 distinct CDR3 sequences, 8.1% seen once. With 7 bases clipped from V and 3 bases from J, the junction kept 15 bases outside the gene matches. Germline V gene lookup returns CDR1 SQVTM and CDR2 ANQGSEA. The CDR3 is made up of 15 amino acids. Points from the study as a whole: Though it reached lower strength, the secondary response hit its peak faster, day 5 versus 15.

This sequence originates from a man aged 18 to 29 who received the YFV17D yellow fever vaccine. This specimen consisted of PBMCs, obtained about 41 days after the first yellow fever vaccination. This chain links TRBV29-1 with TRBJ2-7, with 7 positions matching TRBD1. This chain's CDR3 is CSATLQGHPLYEQYF. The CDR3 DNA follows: TGCAGCGCAACGTTACAGGGGCACCCCCTCTACGAGCAGTACTTC.